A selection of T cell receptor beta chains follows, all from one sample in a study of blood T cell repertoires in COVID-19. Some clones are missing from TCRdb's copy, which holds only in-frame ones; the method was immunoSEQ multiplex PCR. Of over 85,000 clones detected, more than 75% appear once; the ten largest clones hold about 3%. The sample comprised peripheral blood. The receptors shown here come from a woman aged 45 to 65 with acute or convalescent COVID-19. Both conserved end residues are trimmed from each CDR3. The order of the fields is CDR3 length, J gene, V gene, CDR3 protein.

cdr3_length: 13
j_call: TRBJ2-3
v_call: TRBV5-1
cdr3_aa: ASSRGQGGTDTQY

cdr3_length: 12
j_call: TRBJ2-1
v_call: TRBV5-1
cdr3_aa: ASKEQGTNNEQF

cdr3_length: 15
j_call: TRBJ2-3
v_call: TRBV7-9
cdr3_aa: ASPNQGREGLTDTQY

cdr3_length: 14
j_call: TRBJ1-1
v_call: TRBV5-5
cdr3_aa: ASSLEGQGAGTEAF

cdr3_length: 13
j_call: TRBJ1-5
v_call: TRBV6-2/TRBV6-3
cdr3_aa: ASSNTGASNQPQH

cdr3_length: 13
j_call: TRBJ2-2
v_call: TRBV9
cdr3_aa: ASSAGQGEPGELF

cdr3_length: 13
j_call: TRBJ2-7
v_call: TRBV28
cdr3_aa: ASSTAGGLSYEQY

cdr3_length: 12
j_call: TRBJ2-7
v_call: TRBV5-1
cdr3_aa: ASSRTGRGDEQY

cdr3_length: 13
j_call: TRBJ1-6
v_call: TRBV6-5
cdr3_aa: ASSRTQTGDSPLH

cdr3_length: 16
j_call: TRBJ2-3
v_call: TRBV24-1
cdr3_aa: ATSEPTPKAGLTDTQY

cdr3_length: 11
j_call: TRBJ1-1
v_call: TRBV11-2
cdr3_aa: ASSTKGDTEAF

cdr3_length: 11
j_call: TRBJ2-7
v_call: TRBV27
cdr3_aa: ASSWGQIDEQY

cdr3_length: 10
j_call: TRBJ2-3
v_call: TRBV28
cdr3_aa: AIRGGTDTQY

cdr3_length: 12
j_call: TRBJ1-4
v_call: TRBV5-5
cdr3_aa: ASSPGHPNEKLF

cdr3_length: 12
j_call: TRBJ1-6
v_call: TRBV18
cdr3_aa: ASSRGGENSPLH

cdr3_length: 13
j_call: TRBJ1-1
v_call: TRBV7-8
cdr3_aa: ASSLTGTANTEAF

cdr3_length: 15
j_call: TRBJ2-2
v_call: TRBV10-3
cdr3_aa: AISSSSGGSNTGELF

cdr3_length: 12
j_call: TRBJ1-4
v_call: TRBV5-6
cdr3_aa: ASSLTGSGEKLF

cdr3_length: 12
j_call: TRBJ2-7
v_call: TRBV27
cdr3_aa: ASLRSGGRGEQY

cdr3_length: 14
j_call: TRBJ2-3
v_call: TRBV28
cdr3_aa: ASSLTSVSSTDTQY

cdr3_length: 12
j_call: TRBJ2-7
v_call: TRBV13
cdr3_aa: ASSLIGGSVRQY

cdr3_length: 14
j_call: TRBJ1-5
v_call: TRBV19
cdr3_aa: ASSISGQGPVLPQH

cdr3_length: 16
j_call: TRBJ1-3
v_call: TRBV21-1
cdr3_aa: ASSKRGTGGAVGNTIY

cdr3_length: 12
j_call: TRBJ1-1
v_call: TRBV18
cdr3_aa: ASISGGRRTEAF

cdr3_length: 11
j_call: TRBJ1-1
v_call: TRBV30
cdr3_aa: AWSTSGYTEAF

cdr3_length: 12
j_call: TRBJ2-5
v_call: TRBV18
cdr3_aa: ASSPPTPRETQY

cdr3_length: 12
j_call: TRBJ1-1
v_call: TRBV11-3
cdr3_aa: ASSLNRMNTEAF

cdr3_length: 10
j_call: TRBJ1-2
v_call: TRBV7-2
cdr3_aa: ASSLVAEGYT

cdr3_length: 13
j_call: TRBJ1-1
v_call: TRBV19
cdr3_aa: ASTDAGTVNTEAF

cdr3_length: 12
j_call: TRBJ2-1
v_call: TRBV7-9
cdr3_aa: ASSSPRTSGSQF

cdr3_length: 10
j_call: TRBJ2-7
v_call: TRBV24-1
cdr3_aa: ATSESSYEQY

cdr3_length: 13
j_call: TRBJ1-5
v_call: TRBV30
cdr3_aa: AWSGPTGWGQPQH

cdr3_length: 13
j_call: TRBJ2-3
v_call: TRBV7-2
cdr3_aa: ASSPRGQGLDTQY

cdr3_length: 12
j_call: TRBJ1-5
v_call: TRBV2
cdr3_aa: ASSATATMEPQH

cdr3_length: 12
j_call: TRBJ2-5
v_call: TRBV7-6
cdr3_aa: ASSFTGEKETQY

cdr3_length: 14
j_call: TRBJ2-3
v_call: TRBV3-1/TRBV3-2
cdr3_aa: ASSPPSGISTDTQY

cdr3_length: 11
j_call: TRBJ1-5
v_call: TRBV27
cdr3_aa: ASRDRENQPQH

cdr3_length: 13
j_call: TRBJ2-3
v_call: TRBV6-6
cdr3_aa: ASSYPGQGTDTQY

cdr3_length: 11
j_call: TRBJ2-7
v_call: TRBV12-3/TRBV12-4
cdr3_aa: ASKLGRTYEQY